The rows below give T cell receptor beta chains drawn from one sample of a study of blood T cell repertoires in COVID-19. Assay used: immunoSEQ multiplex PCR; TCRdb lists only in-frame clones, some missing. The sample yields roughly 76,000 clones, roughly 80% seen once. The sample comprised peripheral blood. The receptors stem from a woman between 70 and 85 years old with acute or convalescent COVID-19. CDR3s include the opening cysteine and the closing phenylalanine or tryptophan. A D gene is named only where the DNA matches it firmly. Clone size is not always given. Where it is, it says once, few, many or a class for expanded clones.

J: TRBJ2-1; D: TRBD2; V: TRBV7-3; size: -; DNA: TGTGCCAGCAGCTTAATGGGGGGGACCTACAATGAGCAGTTCTTC; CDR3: CASSLMGGTYNEQFF
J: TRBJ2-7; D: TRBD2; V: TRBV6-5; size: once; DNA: TGTGCCAGCACCTCAGCGGGAGATATCTCCGAGCAGTACTTC; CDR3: CASTSAGDISEQYF
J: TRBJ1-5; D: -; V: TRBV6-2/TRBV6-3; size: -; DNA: TGTGCCAGCAGTTACTCGATTGTGGGAAAAGACTGGGGGGGGAATCAGCCCCAGCATTTT; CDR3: CASSYSIVGKDWGGNQPQHF
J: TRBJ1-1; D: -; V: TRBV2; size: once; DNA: TGTGCCAGCAGGAGGGGAGGAAAAACTGAAGCTTTCTTT; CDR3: CASRRGGKTEAFF
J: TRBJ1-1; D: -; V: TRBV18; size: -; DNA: TGTGCCAGCTCATCCGGAGGGGCAAGCACTGAAGCTTTCTTT; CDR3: CASSSGGASTEAFF
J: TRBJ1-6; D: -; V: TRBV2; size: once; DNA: TGTGCCAGCAATGGGCCCTTCGTTAATTCACCCCTCCACTTT; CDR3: CASNGPFVNSPLHF
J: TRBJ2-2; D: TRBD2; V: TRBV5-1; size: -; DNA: TGCGCCAGCAGCCCGGGACTAGCGGTGGGCACCGGGGAGCTGTTTTTT; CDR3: CASSPGLAVGTGELFF
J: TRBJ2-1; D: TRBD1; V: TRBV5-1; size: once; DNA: TGCGCCAGCAGCTTTACAGGGGTTGAGCAGTTCTTC; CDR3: CASSFTGVEQFF
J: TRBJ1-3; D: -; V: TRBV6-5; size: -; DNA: TGTGCCATCACGACAGGAGCGGGAAACACCATATATTTT; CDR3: CAITTGAGNTIYF
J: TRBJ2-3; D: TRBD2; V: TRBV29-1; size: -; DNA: TGCAGCGTTGAACGTCGGGAGGGGAGCACAGATACGCAGTATTTT; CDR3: CSVERREGSTDTQYF
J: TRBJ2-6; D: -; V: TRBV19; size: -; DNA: TGTGCCAGTAGCCCCTCGGGGGCTGGGGCCAACGTCCTGACTTTC; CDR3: CASSPSGAGANVLTF
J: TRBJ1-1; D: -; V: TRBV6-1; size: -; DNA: TGTGCCAGCAGTGAAGCGGGGCAGAACACTGAAGCTTTCTTT; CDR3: CASSEAGQNTEAFF
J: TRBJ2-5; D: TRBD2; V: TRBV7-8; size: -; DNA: TGTGCCAGCAGCTCCGGGACTAGTGGTGCCGAGACCCAGTACTTC; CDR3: CASSSGTSGAETQYF
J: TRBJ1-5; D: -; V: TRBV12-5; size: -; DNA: TGTGCTAGTGCCAATACCCAGGGATATAGCAATCAGCCCCAGCATTTT; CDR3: CASANTQGYSNQPQHF
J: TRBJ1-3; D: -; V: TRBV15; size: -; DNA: TGTGCCACCAGCAGAGAAGGAAGGAGCTCTGGAAACACCATATATTTT; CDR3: CATSREGRSSGNTIYF
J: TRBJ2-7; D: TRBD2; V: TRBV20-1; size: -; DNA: TGCAGTGCTAGTGCCGCTAGCGGGAGTTACGAGCAGTACTTC; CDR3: CSASAASGSYEQYF
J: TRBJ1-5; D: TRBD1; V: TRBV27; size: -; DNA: TGTGCCAGCAGTTTTTCAGGGGGTAACCATCAGCCCCAGCATTTT; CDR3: CASSFSGGNHQPQHF
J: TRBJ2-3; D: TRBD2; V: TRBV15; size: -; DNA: TGTGCCACCAGCACCGGGACTAGCAAAACCACAGATACGCAGTATTTT; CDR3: CATSTGTSKTTDTQYF
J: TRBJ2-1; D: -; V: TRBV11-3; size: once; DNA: TGTGCCAGCAGCTCGTCCCCCTACAATGAGCAGTTCTTC; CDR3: CASSSSPYNEQFF
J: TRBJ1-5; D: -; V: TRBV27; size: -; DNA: TGTGCCAGCAGTTTGGGAGGGGAAGGTCCGCCCCAGCATTTT; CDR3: CASSLGGEGPPQHF
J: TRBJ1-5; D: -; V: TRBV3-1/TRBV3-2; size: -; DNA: TGTGCCAGCAGCCACGGACAGTCCAATCAGCCCCAGCATTTT; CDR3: CASSHGQSNQPQHF
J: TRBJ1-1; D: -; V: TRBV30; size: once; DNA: TGTGCCTGGAGCAGGGACACGAACACTGAAGCTTTCTTT; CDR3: CAWSRDTNTEAFF
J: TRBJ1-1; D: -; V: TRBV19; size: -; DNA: TGTGCCAGTAGTGCGACAGGAGACACTGAAGCTTTCTTT; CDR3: CASSATGDTEAFF
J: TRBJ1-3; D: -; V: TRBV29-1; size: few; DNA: TGCAGCGTTATCCCCGCGAACTCTGGAAACACCATATATTTT; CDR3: CSVIPANSGNTIYF
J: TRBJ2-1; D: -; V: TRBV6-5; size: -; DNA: TGTGCCAGCAGTTACTCGAGACAGTTGTTCTTC; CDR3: CASSYSRQLFF
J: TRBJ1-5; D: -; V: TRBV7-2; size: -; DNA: TGTGCCAGCAGTCGTTATAGCAATCAGCCCCAGCATTTT; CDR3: CASSRYSNQPQHF
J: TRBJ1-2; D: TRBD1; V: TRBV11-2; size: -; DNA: TGTGCCAGCAGGCGACCCGGGACAGGGCGCTATGGCTACACCTTC; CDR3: CASRRPGTGRYGYTF
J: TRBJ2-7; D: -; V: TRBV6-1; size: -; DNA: TGTGCCAGCAGTGAATTCTCCGGGGTGGGGAGGGGGTACGAGCAGTACTTC; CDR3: CASSEFSGVGRGYEQYF
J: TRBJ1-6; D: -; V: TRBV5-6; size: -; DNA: TGTGCCAGCAGCTTGGAGGGAGGGGCCCTCCACTTT; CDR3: CASSLEGGALHF
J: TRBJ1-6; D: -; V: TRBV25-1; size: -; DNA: TGTGCCAGCAGTGGGGCGGGGAGCTCCTATAATTCACCCCTCCACTTT; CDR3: CASSGAGSSYNSPLHF
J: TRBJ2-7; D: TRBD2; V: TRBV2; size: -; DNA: TGTGCCAGCGAAGGGACTAGCGGATACGAGCAGTACTTC; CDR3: CASEGTSGYEQYF
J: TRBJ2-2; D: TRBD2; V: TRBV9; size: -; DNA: TGTGCCAGCAGCGTGACTAGCGGGAGAAACACCGGGGAGCTGTTTTTT; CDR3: CASSVTSGRNTGELFF
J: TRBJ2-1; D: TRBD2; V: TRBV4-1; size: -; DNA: TGCGCCAGCAGCCAATTGGGACTAGCGCACAATGAGCAGTTCTTC; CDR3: CASSQLGLAHNEQFF
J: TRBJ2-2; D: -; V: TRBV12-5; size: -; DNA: TGTGCTAGTGGTTCAGGATCTAACACCGGGGAGCTGTTTTTT; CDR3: CASGSGSNTGELFF
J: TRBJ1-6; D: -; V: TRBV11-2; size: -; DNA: TGTGCCAGCAGCATACAGGGAAACTATAATTCACCCCTCCACTTT; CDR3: CASSIQGNYNSPLHF
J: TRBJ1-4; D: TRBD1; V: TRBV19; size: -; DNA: TGTGCCACCCGGGACAGGCTCCCAACTAATGAAAAACTGTTTTTT; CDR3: CATRDRLPTNEKLFF
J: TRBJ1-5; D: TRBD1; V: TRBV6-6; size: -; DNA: TGTGCCAGCAGTTCCCTACAGGGGTTGGATCAGCCCCAGCATTTT; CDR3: CASSSLQGLDQPQHF
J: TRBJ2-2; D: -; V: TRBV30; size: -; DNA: TGTGCCTGGAGTGTCCCCCGGTCAAGCCACACCGGGGAGCTGTTTTTT; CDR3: CAWSVPRSSHTGELFF
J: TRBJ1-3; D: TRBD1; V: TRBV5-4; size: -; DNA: TGTGCCAGCAGCAGTCAGACAGGGGGCGACGGAAACACCATATATTTT; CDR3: CASSSQTGGDGNTIYF
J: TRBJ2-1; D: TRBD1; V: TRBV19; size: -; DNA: TGTGCCAGTAGTATCGGGGGACAGGGACCCAACAATGAGCAGTTCTTC; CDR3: CASSIGGQGPNNEQFF